This is a list of T cell receptor beta chains from one sample in a study of T cells in Graves' hyperthyroidism and ophthalmopathy. TCRdb analysed the multiplex PCR reads with MiXCR anew, one entry per CDR3 protein. The table has roughly 530,000 distinct CDR3 sequences, over 15% seen once. Input material: blood. The receptors were sampled from a woman younger than 35 with Graves' ophthalmopathy. The CDR3 runs from the conserved cysteine through the conserved F or W. The order of the fields is J gene, D gene, clone size, V gene, CDR3 protein, CDR3 DNA. D genes are given only for firm matches. Clone size is shown for a subset of rows, as once, few, many or a class of expanded clone.

>TRBJ1-1|NA|many|TRBV11-3
CASSLEIRPRQTQEMNTEAFF
TGTGCCAGCAGCTTAGAGATCCGTCCTCGACAGACCCAAGAAATGAACACTGAAGCTTTCTTT
>TRBJ1-1|NA|NA|TRBV9
CASSVVRDTEAFF
TGTGCCAGCAGCGTAGTCAGGGACACTGAAGCTTTCTTT
>TRBJ2-5|NA|NA|TRBV5-1
CASSSPGRSQETQYF
TGCGCCAGCAGCTCCCCGGGAAGGAGCCAAGAGACCCAGTACTTC
>TRBJ2-7|TRBD2|many|TRBV7-9
CASSTSSGGAYEQYF
TGTGCCAGCAGCACCTCTAGCGGGGGGGCCTACGAGCAGTACTTC
>TRBJ1-2|NA|once|TRBV12-3/TRBV12-4
CASSFDRVYGYTF
TGTGCCAGCAGTTTCGACAGAGTCTATGGCTACACCTTC
>TRBJ2-1|NA|many|TRBV5-1
CASSLGLSLYNEQFF
TGCGCCAGCAGCTTGGGACTGAGCCTTTACAATGAGCAGTTCTTC
>TRBJ2-7|TRBD2|few|TRBV9
CASSELAGGNYEQYF
TGTGCCAGCAGCGAACTAGCGGGAGGAAATTACGAGCAGTACTTC
>TRBJ2-3|TRBD2|many|TRBV5-6
CASRKAGLDPDTQYF
TGTGCCAGCAGGAAAGCGGGACTAGACCCAGATACGCAGTATTTT
>TRBJ2-3|NA|many|TRBV15
CATSRGGRGRTDTQYF
TGTGCCACCAGCAGAGGGGGGCGAGGTAGGACAGATACGCAGTATTTT
>TRBJ1-2|NA|many|TRBV7-2
CASSFEGGNYGYTF
TGTGCCAGCAGCTTTGAAGGGGGGAACTATGGCTACACCTTC
>TRBJ2-1|TRBD2|few|TRBV20-1
CSARGRESSYNEQSF
TGCAGTGCTAGAGGGCGGGAGAGCTCCTACAATGAGCAGTCCTTC
>TRBJ1-1|NA|many|TRBV12-3/TRBV12-4
CASSFLQGEAFF
TGTGCCAGCAGTTTTCTACAGGGTGAAGCTTTCTTT
>TRBJ1-5|NA|many|TRBV24-1
CATSDDRQRKLNQPQHF
TGTGCCACCAGTGACGACCGACAGCGCAAACTCAATCAGCCCCAGCATTTT
>TRBJ2-7|TRBD1|NA|TRBV13
CASSLGTAQQYF
TGTGCCAGCAGCCTTGGGACAGCTCAGCAGTACTTC
>TRBJ2-3|NA|many|TRBV6-1
CASSPAGDSADTQYF
TGTGCCAGCAGCCCCGCGGGGGACAGCGCGGATACGCAGTATTTT
>TRBJ2-1|TRBD2|many|TRBV3-1
CASSHPPGLVIGEQFF
TGTGCCAGCAGCCACCCCCCGGGACTAGTCATTGGTGAGCAGTTCTTC
>TRBJ1-2|NA|NA|TRBV5-4
CASSFLPTGDYYGYTF
TGTGCCAGCAGCTTTTTACCGACAGGCGACTACTATGGCTACACCTTC
>TRBJ1-2|NA|many|TRBV10-3
CAISGGVSYGYTF
TGTGCCATCAGTGGGGGCGTCTCGTATGGCTACACCTTC
>TRBJ2-3|TRBD2|few|TRBV19
CASSMMGTRPADTQYF
TGTGCCAGTAGTATGATGGGGACTAGACCCGCAGATACGCAGTATTTT
>TRBJ2-3|TRBD2|NA|TRBV6-1
CASGSGGLRDTQYF
TGTGCCAGCGGGTCGGGAGGGCTAAGGGATACGCAGTATTTT
>TRBJ2-7|TRBD1|many|TRBV28
CASSLRQGLSSYEQYF
TGTGCCAGCAGTCTTCGACAGGGTCTAAGCTCCTACGAGCAGTACTTC
>TRBJ2-7|TRBD2|NA|TRBV13
CASSTTTSEPSEQYF
TGTGCCAGCAGCACAACGACTAGCGAGCCGAGTGAGCAGTACTTC
>TRBJ2-1|NA|many|TRBV2
CASSPSTYNEQFF
TGTGCCAGCTCCCCGAGTACCTACAATGAGCAGTTCTTC
>TRBJ1-2|NA|few|TRBV18
CASSDGKGPIPDGYTF
TGTGCCAGCTCAGACGGGAAAGGTCCCATCCCGGATGGCTACACCTTC
>TRBJ1-6|NA|NA|TRBV6-1
CATRGAAYNSPLHF
TGTGCCACCAGGGGTGCCGCCTATAATTCACCCCTCCACTTT
>TRBJ2-3|TRBD1|NA|TRBV7-8
CASSLVGTGGRDTQYF
TGTGCCAGCAGCTTAGTCGGGACAGGGGGTAGGGATACGCAGTATTTT
>TRBJ1-2|TRBD1|NA|TRBV5-1
CASSLEGTGYAYTF
TGCGCCAGCAGCTTGGAAGGGACAGGGTATGCCTACACCTTC
>TRBJ2-3|NA|many|TRBV3-1
CASSQVLDTQYF
TGTGCCAGCAGCCAAGTTTTAGATACGCAGTATTTT
>TRBJ2-2|NA|many|TRBV2
CASSVTQGSGELFF
TGTGCCAGCAGTGTCACGCAGGGTAGCGGGGAGCTGTTTTTT
>TRBJ1-2|TRBD1|many|TRBV18
CASSPPRGIYGYTF
TGTGCCAGCTCACCACCCAGGGGGATCTATGGCTACACCTTC
>TRBJ1-2|TRBD1|many|TRBV24-1
CATSDSGGVPPNYGYTF
TGTGCCACCAGTGACTCAGGGGGAGTCCCTCCTAACTATGGCTACACCTTC
>TRBJ2-2|NA|few|TRBV27
CASSLSQDYTGELFF
TGTGCCAGCAGTTTGTCCCAAGACTATACCGGGGAGCTGTTTTTT
>TRBJ1-2|TRBD1|NA|TRBV6-1
CASSRHGTGDGYTF
TGTGCCAGCAGTAGGCATGGGACAGGGGATGGCTACACCTTC
>TRBJ1-3|NA|few|TRBV5-6
CASSLGQGLSGNTIYF
TGTGCCAGCAGCTTGGGCCAGGGTCTTTCTGGAAACACCATATATTTT
>TRBJ2-7|NA|few|TRBV4-1
CASSQESATLYEQYF
TGCGCCAGCAGCCAAGAATCGGCCACCCTATACGAGCAGTACTTC
>TRBJ2-5|TRBD2|NA|TRBV9
CASSGGTSGGPPIGTQYF
TGTGCCAGCAGCGGGGGGACTAGCGGGGGGCCGCCCATAGGGACCCAGTACTTC
>TRBJ2-7|NA|NA|TRBV19
CASSIDGGEQYF
TGTGCCAGTAGTATAGACGGGGGCGAGCAGTACTTC
>TRBJ2-1|TRBD2|many|TRBV3-1
CASSQETSGGLYNEQFF
TGTGCCAGCAGCCAAGAGACTAGCGGGGGTCTGTACAATGAGCAGTTCTTC
>TRBJ2-4|TRBD2|NA|TRBV19
CASSIGTSGRNIQYF
TGTGCCAGTAGTATAGGGACTAGCGGGAGAAACATTCAGTACTTC
>TRBJ2-5|NA|NA|TRBV5-4
CASTSLGGGETQYF
TGTGCCAGCACCAGCTTGGGGGGCGGTGAGACCCAGTACTTC
>TRBJ1-1|NA|few|TRBV2
CASSEIDRQNTEAFF
TGTGCCAGCAGTGAAATAGACAGGCAGAACACTGAAGCTTTCTTT
>TRBJ1-1|NA|many|TRBV28
CASSYSVNTEAFF
TGTGCCAGCAGTTATTCGGTGAACACTGAAGCTTTCTTT
>TRBJ2-7|NA|few|TRBV13
CASSADTYEQYF
TGTGCCAGCAGCGCGGACACCTACGAGCAGTACTTC
>TRBJ2-7|NA|NA|TRBV29-1
CSVEGLRGEQYF
TGCAGCGTTGAAGGACTCCGGGGAGAGCAGTACTTC
>TRBJ1-2|NA|few|TRBV7-9
CASSSSVAPSNYGYTF
TGTGCCAGCAGCTCCTCCGTGGCTCCATCAAACTATGGCTACACCTTC
>TRBJ1-3|NA|many|TRBV3-1
CASSQDGGSVNTIYF
TGTGCCAGCAGCCAAGATGGGGGGTCGGTCAACACCATATATTTT
>TRBJ1-3|NA|NA|TRBV6-6
CASSYSTGFGNTIYF
TGTGCCAGCAGTTACTCGACTGGATTTGGAAACACCATATATTTT
>TRBJ1-4|NA|many|TRBV7-2
CASSSSKLEKLFF
TGTGCCAGCAGCTCAAGTAAGCTGGAAAAACTGTTTTTT
>TRBJ1-2|NA|NA|TRBV4-1
CASSPRQEMGGYTF
TGCGCCAGCAGCCCCCGGCAGGAGATGGGAGGCTACACCTTC
>TRBJ1-5|NA|many|TRBV12-3/TRBV12-4
CASRIRGDSNQPQHF
TGTGCCAGCAGAATCAGGGGTGATAGCAATCAGCCCCAGCATTTT
>TRBJ2-7|NA|many|TRBV20-1
CSARDHDEQYF
TGCAGTGCTAGAGATCACGACGAGCAGTACTTC
>TRBJ1-2|NA|NA|TRBV19
CASSIDRESSGYTF
TGTGCCAGTAGTATAGATCGGGAGAGTAGCGGCTACACCTTC
>TRBJ2-1|TRBD2|few|TRBV28
CASSSSGRKFGEQFF
TGTGCCAGCAGTTCTAGCGGGAGAAAGTTTGGTGAGCAGTTCTTC